This TCR beta chain was sequenced in a study of blood T cell repertoires in COVID-19. Study summary: Spain, Italy and the United States supplied samples that represented acute and convalescent COVID-19. Sources were T cells, B-cell-depleted T cells, or PBMCs; the material itself was cDNA or gDNA.

Germline-derived CDR1 and CDR2 are SGHAT and FQNNGV. The length of the CDR3 is 14 residues. V was shortened by 5 bases and J by 5 bases, with 12 bases between the two germline ends. Authors' processing steps: The authors estimated nucleated cell counts from reference gene primer amplification. The method was immunoSEQ multiplex PCR; TCRdb's version includes in-frame clones alone and lacks a portion of them. Clone size and the V and J calls come from that table; the DNA yielded D and trimming. Altogether 60,000 or so clones are present, roughly 85% being singletons, with the ten largest covering approximately 20%.

This sequence was found in a human donor in a cohort sampled during active COVID-19. This chain joins TRBV11-2 and TRBJ1-4, with unresolved D. The material sequenced was peripheral blood. The CDR3 is CASSHGGQNEKLFF. In DNA form, the CDR3 reads TGTGCCAGCAGCCATGGTGGGCAGAATGAAAAACTGTTTTTT.